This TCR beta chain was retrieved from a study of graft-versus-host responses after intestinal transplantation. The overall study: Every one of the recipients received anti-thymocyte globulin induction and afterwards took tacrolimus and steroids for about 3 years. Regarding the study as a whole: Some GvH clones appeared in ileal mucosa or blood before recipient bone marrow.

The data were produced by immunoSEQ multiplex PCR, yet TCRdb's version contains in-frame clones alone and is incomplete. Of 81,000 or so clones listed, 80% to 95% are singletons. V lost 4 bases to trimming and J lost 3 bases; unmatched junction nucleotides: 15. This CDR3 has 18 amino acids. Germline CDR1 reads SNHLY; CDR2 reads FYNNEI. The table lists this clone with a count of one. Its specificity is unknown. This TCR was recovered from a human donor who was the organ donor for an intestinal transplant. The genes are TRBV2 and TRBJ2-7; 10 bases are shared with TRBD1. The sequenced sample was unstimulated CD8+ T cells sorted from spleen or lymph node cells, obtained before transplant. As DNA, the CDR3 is TGTGCCAGCAGTGCAGGGACAGGGGTGTTTGCTCAGCACTACGAGCAGTACTTC. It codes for CASSAGTGVFAQHYEQYF.